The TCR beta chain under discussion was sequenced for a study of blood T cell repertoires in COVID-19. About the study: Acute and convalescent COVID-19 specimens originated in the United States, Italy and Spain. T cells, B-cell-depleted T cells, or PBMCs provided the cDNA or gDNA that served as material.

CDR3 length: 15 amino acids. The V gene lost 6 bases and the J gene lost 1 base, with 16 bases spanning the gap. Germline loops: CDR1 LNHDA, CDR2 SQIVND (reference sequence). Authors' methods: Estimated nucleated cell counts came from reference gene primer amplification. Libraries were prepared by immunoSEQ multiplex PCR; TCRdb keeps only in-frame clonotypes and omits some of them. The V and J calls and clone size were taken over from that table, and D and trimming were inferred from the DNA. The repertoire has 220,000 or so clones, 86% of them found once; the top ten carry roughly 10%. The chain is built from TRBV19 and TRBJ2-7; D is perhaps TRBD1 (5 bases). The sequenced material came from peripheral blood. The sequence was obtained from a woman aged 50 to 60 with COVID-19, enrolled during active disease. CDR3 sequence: CASSPSGWGSYEQYF. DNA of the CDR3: TGTGCCAGTAGCCCTTCAGGGTGGGGTTCCTACGAGCAGTACTTC.